These 5 T cell receptor beta chains share one sample of origin, sequenced in a study of regulatory T cells in long-lasting Graves disease. Researchers made TCR beta libraries by using iRepertoire HTBI primers and running Arm-PCR on CDR3 regions. TCRdb ran MiXCR on the multiplex PCR reads and lists one entry per CDR3 protein. Among fewer than 650,000 distinct CDR3 sequences, approximately 15% were seen once, and the ten largest hold about 18%. Time point given: newly diagnosed GD, antithyroid drugs for less than 3 months. Construction of the TCR library relied on RNA isolated from PBMCs. These data are also associated with another study on T cells in Graves' hyperthyroidism and ophthalmopathy.

The sample here was peripheral blood mononuclear cells (PBMCs), taken at new diagnosis, from a patient treated with antithyroid drugs. Receptors originate from a woman younger than 45 with Graves disease.

This clonotype was seen ten or more times. V usage is TRBV6-5 and J usage is TRBJ2-5, with 8 bases fitting TRBD1. Looked up from germline, CDR1 is MNHEY and CDR2 is SVGAGI. V shed 4 bases and J 4 bases; nucleotides not matched to a gene: 11. The CDR3 sequence is 16 residues long. The CDR3 protein is CASSSHSRTGSETQYF. In DNA form, the CDR3 reads TGTGCCAGCAGTTCCCATTCCCGGACAGGGTCAGAGACCCAGTACTTC.

The rearrangement uses TRBV5-1 and TRBJ1-1, with TRBD1 as a possible D gene (5 bases). Per germline, CDR1 SGHRS and CDR2 YFSETQ. The CDR3 loop spans 16 amino acids. Trimming stripped 3 bases from V and 0 bases from J, with 15 bases between. In nucleotides, the CDR3 is TGCGCCAGCAGCTCCCCCGACAGAGATATGAACACTGAAGCTTTCTTT. Amino acid sequence: CASSSPDRDMNTEAFF.

This clonotype was detected ten times or more. V and J are TRBV27 and TRBJ1-2, with D possibly TRBD1 on 6 matching bases. Germline assignment: CDR1 MNHEY and CDR2 SMNVEV (reference sequence). The germline V and J ends were trimmed by 5 bases and 6 bases, with 16 bases remaining between them. This CDR3 region has 14 residues. The CDR3 DNA is TGTGCCAGCAGTCACGGTAACAGGGAGAATGGCTACACCTTC. Translating it yields CASSHGNRENGYTF.

This clonotype was picked up many times. V and J are TRBV7-2 and TRBJ1-2; no clear D. Germline lookup yields CDR1 SGHTA and CDR2 FQGNSA. Between the trimmed V and J ends, which lost 8 bases and 4 bases, there was a span of 17 bases. This CDR3 has 14 amino acids. The CDR3 region is CASDSRRDTYGYTF. For the CDR3, the DNA is TGTGCCAGCGACTCCCGACGGGATACCTATGGCTACACCTTC.

This clonotype appeared many times. V usage is TRBV28 and J usage is TRBJ2-7, with 9 bases matching TRBD1. Germline V gene sequence: CDR1 MDHEN, CDR2 SYDVKM. The CDR3 loop spans 15 amino acids. After removal of 1 base from V and 3 bases from J, the junction contained 4 bases not matched to a gene. Written as DNA, the CDR3 is TGTGCCAGCAGTTTATTAGGGACAGGGCACTACGAGCAGTACTTC. Encoded protein: CASSLLGTGHYEQYF.